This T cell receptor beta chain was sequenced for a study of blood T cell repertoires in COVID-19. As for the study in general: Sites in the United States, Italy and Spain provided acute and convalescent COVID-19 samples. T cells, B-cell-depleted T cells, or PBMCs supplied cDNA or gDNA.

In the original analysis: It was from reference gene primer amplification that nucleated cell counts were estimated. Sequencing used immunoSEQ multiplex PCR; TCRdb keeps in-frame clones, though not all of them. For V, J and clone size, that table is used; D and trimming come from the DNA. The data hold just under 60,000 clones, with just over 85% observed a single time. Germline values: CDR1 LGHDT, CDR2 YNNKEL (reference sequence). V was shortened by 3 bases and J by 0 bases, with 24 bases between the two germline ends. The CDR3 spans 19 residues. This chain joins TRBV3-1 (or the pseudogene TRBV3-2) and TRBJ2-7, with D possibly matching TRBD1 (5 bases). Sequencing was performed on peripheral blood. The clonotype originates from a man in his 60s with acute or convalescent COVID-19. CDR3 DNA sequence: TGTGCCAGCAGCCACACGACATTAAAAGGGGCGAGTATCTCCTACGAGCAGTACTTC. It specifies CASSHTTLKGASISYEQYF.